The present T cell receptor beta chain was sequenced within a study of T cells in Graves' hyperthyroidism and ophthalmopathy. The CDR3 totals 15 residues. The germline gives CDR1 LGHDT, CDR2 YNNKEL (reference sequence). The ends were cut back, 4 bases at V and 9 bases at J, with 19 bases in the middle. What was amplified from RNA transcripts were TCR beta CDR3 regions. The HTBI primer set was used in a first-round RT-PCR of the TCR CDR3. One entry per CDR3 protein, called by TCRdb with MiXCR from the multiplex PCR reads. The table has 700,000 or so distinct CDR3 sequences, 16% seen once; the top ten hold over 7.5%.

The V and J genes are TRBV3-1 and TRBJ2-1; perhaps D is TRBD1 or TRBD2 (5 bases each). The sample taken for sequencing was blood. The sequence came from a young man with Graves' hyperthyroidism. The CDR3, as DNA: TGTGCCAGCAGCCCGATGGCCCAGCTGAGGGGTGAGCAGTTCTTC. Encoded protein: CASSPMAQLRGEQFF.